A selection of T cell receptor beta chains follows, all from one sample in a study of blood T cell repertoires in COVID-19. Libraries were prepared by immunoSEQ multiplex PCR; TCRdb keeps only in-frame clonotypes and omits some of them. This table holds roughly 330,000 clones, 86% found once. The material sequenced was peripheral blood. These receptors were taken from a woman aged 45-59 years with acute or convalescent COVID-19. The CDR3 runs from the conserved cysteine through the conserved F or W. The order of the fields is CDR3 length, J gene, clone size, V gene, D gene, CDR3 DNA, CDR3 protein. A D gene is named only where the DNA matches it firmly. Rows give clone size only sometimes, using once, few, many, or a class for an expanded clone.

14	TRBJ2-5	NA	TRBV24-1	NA	TGTGCCACCAGTGCGGGACAAACCCCGGAGACCCAGTACTTC	CATSAGQTPETQYF
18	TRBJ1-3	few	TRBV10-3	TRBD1	TGTGCCATCCGAGACCTAGGACAGGGGACGTGGTCTGGAAACACCATATATTTT	CAIRDLGQGTWSGNTIYF
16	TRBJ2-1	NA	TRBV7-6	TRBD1	TGTGCCAGCAGCTGGACAGGACCCACTTTTAACAATGAGCAGTTCTTC	CASSWTGPTFNNEQFF
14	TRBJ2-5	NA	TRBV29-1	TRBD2	TGCAGCGGGGGGGGACTAGCGGGAGAGGAGACCCAGTACTTC	CSGGGLAGEETQYF
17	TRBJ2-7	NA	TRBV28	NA	TGTGCCAGCAGCTCCCTTAATCAGGTGATCTTCTCCTACGAGCAGTACTTC	CASSSLNQVIFSYEQYF
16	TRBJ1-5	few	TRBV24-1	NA	TGTGCCACCAGTGATTCGCAGACAGGCAGCAATCAGCCCCAGCATTTT	CATSDSQTGSNQPQHF
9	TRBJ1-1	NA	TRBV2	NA	TGTGCCAGCAGTCTTGAAGCTTTCTTT	CASSLEAFF
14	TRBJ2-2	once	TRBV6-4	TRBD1	TGTGCCAGCAGCGGACAGGGCGGAACCGGGGAGCTGTTTTTT	CASSGQGGTGELFF
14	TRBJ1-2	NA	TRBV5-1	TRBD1	TGCGCCAGCAGGCCACCGGGACAGGGTTTTGGCTACACCTTC	CASRPPGQGFGYTF
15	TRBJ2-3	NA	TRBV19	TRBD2	TGTGCCAGTAGCATGACTAGCGGGAGCGGAGATACGCAGTATTTT	CASSMTSGSGDTQYF
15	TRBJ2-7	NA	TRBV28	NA	TGTGCCAGCAGTTTGACTAATGAAAACTCCTACGAGCAGTACTTC	CASSLTNENSYEQYF
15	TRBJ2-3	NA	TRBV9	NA	TGTGCCAGCAGCGTATTCTCGGGATCCACAGATACGCAGTATTTT	CASSVFSGSTDTQYF
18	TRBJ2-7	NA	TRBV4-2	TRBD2	TGTGCCAGCAGCCAAGACCCCCTGAAAGCGGGAGGTGTCTACGAGCAGTACTTC	CASSQDPLKAGGVYEQYF
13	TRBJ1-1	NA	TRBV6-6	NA	TGTGCCAGCAAAAATATCCCCAACACTGAAGCTTTCTTT	CASKNIPNTEAFF
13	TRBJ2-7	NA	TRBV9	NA	TGTGCCAGCAGCGTAGGAGGGAGCTACGAGCAGTACTTC	CASSVGGSYEQYF
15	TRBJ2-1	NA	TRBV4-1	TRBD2	TGCGCCAGCAGCCCGCTAGCGGGAGGATTGAATGAGCAGTTCTTC	CASSPLAGGLNEQFF
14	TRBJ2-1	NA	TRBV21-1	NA	TGTGCCACCCAAGGGTGCGGGAGATACAATGAGCAGTTCTTC	CATQGCGRYNEQFF
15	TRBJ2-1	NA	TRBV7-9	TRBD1	TGTGCCAGCAGCCCACCGGGACAGAAGTCCAATGAGCAGTTCTTC	CASSPPGQKSNEQFF
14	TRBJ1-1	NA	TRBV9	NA	TGTGCCAGCAGCCCCCTAACCTCGGACACTGAAGCTTTCTTT	CASSPLTSDTEAFF
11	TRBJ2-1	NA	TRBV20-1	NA	TGCAGTGCTCGCGACTACAATGAGCAGTTCTTC	CSARDYNEQFF
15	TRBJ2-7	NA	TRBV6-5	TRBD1	TGTGCCAGCGAACCGGGACAGGGGGAATCCTACGAGCAGTACTTC	CASEPGQGESYEQYF
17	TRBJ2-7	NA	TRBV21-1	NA	TGTGCCAGCGGGTCGGGGGAGCGGGAGGTCGTTCCCCACGAGCAGTACTTC	CASGSGEREVVPHEQYF
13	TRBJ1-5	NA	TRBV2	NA	TGTGCCAGCAGTGAAGGTCGCGCTCAGCCCCAGCATTTT	CASSEGRAQPQHF
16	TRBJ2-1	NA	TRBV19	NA	TGTGCCAGTAGTATATCGTTAGCTGGCTCCTACAATGAGCAGTTCTTC	CASSISLAGSYNEQFF
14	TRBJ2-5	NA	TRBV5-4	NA	TGTGCCAGCAGCCCGGAGGGCAGGGAAGAGACCCAGTACTTC	CASSPEGREETQYF
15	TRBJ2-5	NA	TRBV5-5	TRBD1	TGTGCCAGCAGCTTGGTTGGACAGGGGAGAGAGACCCAGTACTTC	CASSLVGQGRETQYF
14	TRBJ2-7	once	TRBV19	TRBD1	TGTGCCAGTAGTTCAGGACAGGGGGATAGAGAGCAGTACTTC	CASSSGQGDREQYF
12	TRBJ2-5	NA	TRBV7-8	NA	TGTGCCAGCAGCCAAGCGAGGGAGACCCAGTACTTC	CASSQARETQYF
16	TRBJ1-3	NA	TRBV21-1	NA	TGTGCCAGCAGCAGAGAGACAGGGACCGACGGAAACACCATATATTTT	CASSRETGTDGNTIYF
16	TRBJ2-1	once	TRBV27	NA	TGTGCCAGCACCCTTTCCGGACTGAGCTCCTACAATGAGCAGTTCTTC	CASTLSGLSSYNEQFF
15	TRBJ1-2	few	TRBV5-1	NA	TGCGCCAGCAGCTTGAGCCGGGGAGACGACTATGGCTACACCTTC	CASSLSRGDDYGYTF
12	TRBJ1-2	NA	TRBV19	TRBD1	TGTGCCAGTAGTATGGACAGGTTATGCTACACCTTC	CASSMDRLCYTF
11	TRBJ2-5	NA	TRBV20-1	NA	TGCAGTGCTGCTAAATCGGAGACCCAGTACTTC	CSAAKSETQYF
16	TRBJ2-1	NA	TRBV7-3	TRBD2	TGTGCCAGCAGCTTAACGATCGCTAGCGGGGAGAATGAGCAGTTCTTC	CASSLTIASGENEQFF
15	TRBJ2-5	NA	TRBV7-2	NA	TGTGCCAGCAGTTCTTTGCGACGCCAGCTCGGGGCCCAGTACTTC	CASSSLRRQLGAQYF
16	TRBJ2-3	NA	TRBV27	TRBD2	TGTGCCAGCAGTCCGACTAGCGGGAGGACGATAGATACGCAGTATTTT	CASSPTSGRTIDTQYF
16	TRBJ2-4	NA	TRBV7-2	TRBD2	TGTGCCAGCAGCTTTACTAGCGGAATCCCCTCAAACATTCAGTACTTC	CASSFTSGIPSNIQYF
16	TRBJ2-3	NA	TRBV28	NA	TGTGCCAGCAGGATCTATGGCGACAGTTTGACAGATACGCAGTATTTT	CASRIYGDSLTDTQYF
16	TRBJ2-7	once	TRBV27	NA	TGTGCCAGCAGCTCACCCTCAGGTAGGGGCTCCTACGAGCAGTACTTC	CASSSPSGRGSYEQYF
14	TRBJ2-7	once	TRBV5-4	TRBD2	TGTGCCAGCAGTCCCGGGACTAAACCCTACGAGCAGTACTTC	CASSPGTKPYEQYF
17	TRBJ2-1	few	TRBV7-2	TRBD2	TGTGCCAGCAGCTGGTCAAGGGCCGCCGGACTAGTATCGGAGCAGTTCTTC	CASSWSRAAGLVSEQFF
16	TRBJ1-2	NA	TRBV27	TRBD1	TGTGCCAGCAGAAATACGGGACAGGGGGTAGCCTATGGCTACACCTTC	CASRNTGQGVAYGYTF
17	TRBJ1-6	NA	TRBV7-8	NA	TGTGCCAGCAGCGCGGGACTCCAGAGCTCCTATAATTCACCCCTCCACTTT	CASSAGLQSSYNSPLHF
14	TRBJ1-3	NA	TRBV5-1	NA	TGCGCCAGCAGCTTGGCGTTGCAGGGAAACACCATATATTTT	CASSLALQGNTIYF
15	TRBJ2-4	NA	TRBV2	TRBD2	TGTGCCAGCAGTGAAAGGGCGGGAGTTAGGAACATTCAGTACTTC	CASSERAGVRNIQYF
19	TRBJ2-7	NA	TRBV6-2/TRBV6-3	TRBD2	TGTGCCAGCAGTTACTCTTCGGAAGGGACTAGCGGGAGTCACTACGAGCAGTACTTC	CASSYSSEGTSGSHYEQYF
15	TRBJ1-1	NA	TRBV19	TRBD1	TGTGCCAGTAGTATAACAGGGGCTAAGAACACTGAAGCTTTCTTT	CASSITGAKNTEAFF
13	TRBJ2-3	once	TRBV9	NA	TGTGCCAGCAGCGTAGGGACTACAGATACGCAGTATTTT	CASSVGTTDTQYF
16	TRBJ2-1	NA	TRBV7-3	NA	TGTGCCAGCAGCCCCCGAGGCAGTGCTCTCCTCAATGAGCAGTTCTTC	CASSPRGSALLNEQFF
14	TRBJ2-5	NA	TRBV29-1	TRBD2	TGCAGCGTTGACCCGGGGGAGGGGTTGGAGACCCAGTACTTC	CSVDPGEGLETQYF
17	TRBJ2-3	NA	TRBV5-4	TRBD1	TGTGCCAGCACCATCACTCGGGACAGCCATAGCACAGATACGCAGTATTTT	CASTITRDSHSTDTQYF
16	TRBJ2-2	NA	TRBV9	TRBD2	TGTGCCAGCAGCGTAGAGCCTAGCGGGAGCACCGGGGAGCTGTTTTTT	CASSVEPSGSTGELFF
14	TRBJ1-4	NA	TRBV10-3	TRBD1	TGTGCCGCCAGCCCGCAGGGGGTTCCCGAAAAACTGTTTTTT	CAASPQGVPEKLFF
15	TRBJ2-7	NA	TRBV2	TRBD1	TGTGCCAGCAGGGGTCCGGGACAGGGGGCTTACGAGCAGTACTTC	CASRGPGQGAYEQYF
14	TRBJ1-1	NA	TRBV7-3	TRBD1	TGTGCCAGCAGCCCGACAGGGCGGGACACTGAAGCTTTCTTT	CASSPTGRDTEAFF
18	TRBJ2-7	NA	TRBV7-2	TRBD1	TGTGCCAGCAGCCGCACACAGGGGTCGACACTATACACCTACGAGCAGTACTTC	CASSRTQGSTLYTYEQYF
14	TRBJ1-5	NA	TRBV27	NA	TGTGCCAGCAGTTTTGGCAATAGCAATCAGCCCCAGCATTTT	CASSFGNSNQPQHF
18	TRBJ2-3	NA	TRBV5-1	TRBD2	TGCGCCAGCAGCTTTTCTAGCGGAAGAGGTGCTAGCACAGATACGCAGTATTTT	CASSFSSGRGASTDTQYF